The 30 T cell receptor beta chains listed next were all sequenced from one sample in a study of cytomegalovirus exposure and HLA in healthy donors. PCR employed 60 Vbeta and 13 Jbeta primers. The assay was immunoSEQ multiplex PCR, and TCRdb's table has in-frame clones only and misses some. The data show about 140,000 clones, about 66% seen once. Sequencing was carried out using PBMCs. All receptors derive from a human donor in good health.

This chain uses TRBV6-6 with TRBJ1-2, with 9 bases identical to TRBD1. The V segment lost 7 bases and the J segment 6 bases; nucleotides outside the gene matches: 3. CDR1 and CDR2 (germline): MNHNY, SVGAGI (reference sequence). The CDR3 totals 12 residues. The CDR3 here is CASIGTGHGYTF. The CDR3 nucleotides read TGTGCCAGCATCGGGACAGGGCATGGCTACACCTTC.

CDR3: CASSLGQGYTEAFF. The CDR3 nucleotides are TGTGCCAGCTCACTTGGACAGGGCTACACTGAAGCTTTCTTT. The V gene is TRBV18, the J gene TRBJ1-1, with TRBD1 matching over 8 bases. The CDR3 is 14 residues long. Germline CDR1 is KGHSH and CDR2 is LQKENI. Trimming at V came to 4 bases and at J to 3 bases, leaving 4 bases not matched to a gene.

V and J are TRBV5-1 and TRBJ1-3, with D uncertain. Germline assignment: CDR1 SGHRS and CDR2 YFSETQ. Trimming left V 2 bases short and J 2 bases short, with 8 bases between. CDR3 length equals 14 residues. CDR3 residues: CASSLGSAGNTIYF. CDR3 bases: TGCGCCAGCAGCTTAGGGAGCGCTGGAAACACCATATATTTT.

This clone was seen a few times. This same CDR3 is encoded by further DNA sequences in the sample. This chain connects TRBV27 to TRBJ1-1; D is unclear. Germline V gene sequence: CDR1 MNHEY, CDR2 SMNVEV (reference sequence). This CDR3 contains 13 residues. The V end was cut by 10 bases, the J end by 0 bases, with 12 bases between. In nucleotides, the CDR3 is TGTGCCACACGTCGACTGATGAACACTGAAGCTTTCTTT. It translates to CATRRLMNTEAFF.

CDR3: CASSPGTGPQETQYF. The CDR3 DNA follows: TGCGCCAGCAGCCCGGGGACAGGGCCACAAGAGACCCAGTACTTC. This chain joins TRBV5-1 and TRBJ2-5; 9 nucleotides match TRBD1. The germline CDR1 and CDR2 sequences are SGHRS and YFSETQ. The ends lost 4 bases at V and 2 bases at J; junction bases unmatched: 6. The CDR3 runs 15 residues.

V is TRBV6-6 and J is TRBJ1-1; D perhaps matches TRBD1 (5 bases). The CDR3 consists of 16 residues. V lost 2 bases and J lost 0, with 13 bases in between. Germline CDR1 and CDR2: MNHNY and SVGAGI (reference sequence). CDR3 nucleotides: TGTGCCAGCAGTTACAGCTCCCGACAGATGAACACTGAAGCTTTCTTT. Translation: CASSYSSRQMNTEAFF.

As DNA, the CDR3 is TGTGCCAGCAGCTGGGCGGACCGGGGCTACGAGCAGTACTTC. It yields the protein CASSWADRGYEQYF. The rearrangement uses TRBV7-9 and TRBJ2-7; tentatively, D is TRBD2 (5 bases). Trimming shortened V by 4 bases and J by 3 bases, and 13 bases separated the two germline ends. In germline, CDR1 is SEHNR, CDR2 FQNEAQ (reference sequence). The CDR3 spans 14 residues.

The V gene is TRBV6-1, the J gene TRBJ2-7; no clear D. Germline V lookup: CDR1 MNHNS, CDR2 SASEGT. V shed 3 bases and J shed 7 bases, with 7 bases lying between them. CDR3 size: 11 residues. The CDR3 protein is CASSEVAEQYF. CDR3 nucleotide sequence: TGTGCCAGCAGTGAGGTCGCGGAGCAGTACTTC.

The rearrangement uses TRBV6-5 and TRBJ2-7; 11 nucleotides align to TRBD1. Per the germline V gene, CDR1 is MNHEY and CDR2 is SVGAGI. The CDR3 length is 14 residues. J lost 2 bases, V lost 8 bases, and 5 bases had no gene match. In nucleotides, the CDR3 is TGTGCCAGCCGGACAGGGGGCGCAGCCTACGAGCAGTACTTC. It specifies CASRTGGAAYEQYF.

This chain connects TRBV6-1 to TRBJ2-3, with TRBD1 matching 9 bases. The CDR3 extends over 13 amino acids. CDR1 is MNHNS, CDR2 SASEGT, per germline. Trimming at V came to 6 bases and at J to 4 bases, leaving 2 bases not matched to a gene. This chain's CDR3 is CASSTGGADTQYF. CDR3 nucleotides: TGTGCCAGCAGCACAGGGGGCGCAGATACGCAGTATTTT.

The genes are TRBV7-6 and TRBJ1-2, with unresolved D. This CDR3 spans 14 amino acids. V gave up 5 bases and J gave up 4 bases, with 14 bases separating them. The germline V gene encodes CDR1 SGHVS and CDR2 FNYEAQ. The CDR3 loop reads CASSPITASYGYTF. The CDR3 coding sequence is TGTGCCAGCAGCCCGATTACAGCCAGCTATGGCTACACCTTC.

The gene calls are TRBV28 and TRBJ2-5; 10 bases fit TRBD2. This CDR3 contains 15 residues. The V segment lost 4 bases and the J segment 5 bases; nucleotides outside the gene matches: 7. Per the germline V gene, CDR1 is MDHEN and CDR2 is SYDVKM. In DNA form, the CDR3 reads TGTGCCAGCAGTTCCGCTAGCGGGAGCGGTGAGACCCAGTACTTC. It is translated as CASSSASGSGETQYF.

This clone was picked up a small number of times. A read error may account for a junction end that differs from germline. This sequence joins TRBV11-2 and TRBJ2-5, with D possibly matching TRBD1 (6 bases). The length of the CDR3 is 14 residues. Germline V CDR1 and CDR2: SGHAT, FQNNGV. Here the CDR3 reads CASSLGTDQEAQYF. Here the CDR3 DNA reads TGTGCCAGCAGCTTAGGGACAGACCAAGAGGCCCAGTACTTC.

The chain is built from TRBV15 and TRBJ2-3, with TRBD2 matching 14 bases. J lost 4 bases, V lost 0 bases, and 12 bases had no gene match. This CDR3 spans 20 amino acids. The V gene's germline CDR1 is LNHNV and CDR2 YYDKDF (reference sequence). The chain's CDR3 is CATSRDLGTSGSFSPDTQYF. DNA for the CDR3: TGTGCCACCAGCAGAGATCTAGGGACTAGCGGGAGTTTTTCCCCAGATACGCAGTATTTT.

The rearrangement uses TRBV19 and TRBJ1-2, with D possibly matching TRBD1 (5 bases). The CDR3 length is 13 residues. Germline lookup yields CDR1 LNHDA and CDR2 SQIVND (reference sequence). The V gene lost 3 bases and the J gene lost 3 bases, with 8 bases spanning the gap. CDR3 amino acids: CASSIGTDYGYTF. In DNA form, the CDR3 reads TGTGCCAGTAGTATCGGGACTGACTATGGCTACACCTTC.

The J gene is TRBJ2-2, the V gene TRBV11-2, with D maybe TRBD1 (5 bases). Trimming shortened V by 5 bases and J by 2 bases, and 18 bases separated the two germline ends. The V gene's germline CDR1 is SGHAT and CDR2 FQNNGV. This CDR3 has 17 amino acids. Here the CDR3 DNA reads TGTGCCAGCAGCAACCTGGGTGGGGCCCTAAACACCGGGGAGCTGTTTTTT. This translates into CASSNLGGALNTGELFF.

The V call is TRBV18, the J call TRBJ2-1; a possible D gene is TRBD2 (6 bases). V was cut by 4 bases and J by 4 bases, with 17 bases left in between. The CDR3 is 16 residues long. CDR1 is KGHSH, CDR2 LQKENI, per germline. The chain's CDR3 is CASSRGRPPLYNEQFF. In DNA, the CDR3 is TGTGCCAGCTCACGAGGGAGGCCCCCACTTTACAATGAGCAGTTCTTC.

The rearrangement links TRBV9 to TRBJ2-1, with TRBD2 matching over 8 bases. This CDR3 has 14 residues. Germline lookup yields CDR1 SGDLS and CDR2 YYNGEE. With 3 bases clipped from V and 5 bases from J, the junction kept 4 bases outside the gene matches. CDR3: CASSAIAGNNEQFF. CDR3 coding DNA: TGTGCCAGCAGCGCGATAGCGGGAAACAATGAGCAGTTCTTC.

The chain recombines TRBV7-2 with TRBJ2-7, with TRBD2 matching over 11 bases. Germline-derived CDR1 and CDR2 are SGHTA and FQGNSA. The CDR3 has 15 residues. J was trimmed by 0 bases and V by 5 bases; bases with no gene match: 3. CDR3 loop: CASSGGLAASYEQYF. For the CDR3, the DNA is TGTGCCAGCAGCGGGGGACTAGCGGCCTCCTACGAGCAGTACTTC.

The gene calls are TRBV7-9 and TRBJ2-7; D possibly corresponds to TRBD1 (5 bases). CDR3 length equals 19 residues. The germline V and J ends were trimmed by 4 bases and 1 base, with 26 bases remaining between them. In germline, CDR1 is SEHNR, CDR2 FQNEAQ (reference sequence). CDR3 nucleotides: TGTGCCAGCAGCTCGTCTTGGGGCCTAACAGCGAAAAAGTCCTACGAGCAGTACTTC. This encodes CASSSSWGLTAKKSYEQYF.

The chain links TRBV6-4 to TRBJ1-4; D perhaps matches TRBD1 (6 bases). Germline CDR1 and CDR2: MRHNA and SNTAGT. Trimming took off 7 bases at V and 8 bases at J, with 26 bases between the two ends. CDR3 length: 17 amino acids. In DNA form, the CDR3 reads TGTGCCAGCAACCTCTCGGGGGGCCCCCGAGGGGGAGAAAAACTGTTTTTT. Its protein product is CASNLSGGPRGGEKLFF.

The rearrangement joins TRBV19 to TRBJ1-5; possibly TRBD1 for D (6 bases). V was trimmed by 3 bases and J by 5 bases, leaving 14 bases between them. The CDR3 covers 15 residues. Germline CDR1 LNHDA, CDR2 SQIVND (reference sequence). The DNA of the CDR3 is TGTGCCAGTAGTATGGAAGGGAGGGGGGATCAGCCCCAGCATTTT. This sequence encodes CASSMEGRGDQPQHF.

This clone came up a few times. The J gene is TRBJ1-2, the V gene TRBV15; 7 bases are shared with TRBD1. Germline assignment: CDR1 LNHNV and CDR2 YYDKDF (reference sequence). The CDR3 sequence is 16 residues long. J lost 5 bases, V lost 1 base, and 10 bases had no gene match. The CDR3 coding sequence is TGTGCCACCAGCAGAGTCTCCCGACAGGGACCATATGGCTACACCTTC. Its translation is CATSRVSRQGPYGYTF.

This chain joins TRBV7-8 and TRBJ2-7, with D possibly being TRBD1 (6 bases). CDR1 SGHVS and CDR2 FQNEAQ come from the germline V gene. V shed 1 base and J shed 9 bases, with 10 bases lying between them. The CDR3 runs 12 residues. The chain's CDR3 is CASSLGEGGQYF. The CDR3 region has the DNA TGTGCCAGCAGCTTAGGGGAAGGGGGGCAGTACTTC.

The chain uses TRBV19 and TRBJ1-1; 7 nucleotides agree with TRBD1. The CDR3 contains 15 residues. The V gene's germline CDR1 is LNHDA and CDR2 SQIVND (reference sequence). V was pared by 7 bases and J by 0 bases, with 8 bases of the junction left unmatched. The CDR3 coding sequence is TGTGCCAGTACCGCAGAGGGACAGTTGAACACTGAAGCTTTCTTT. Translation gives CASTAEGQLNTEAFF.

This chain joins TRBV14 and TRBJ2-5; D unclear. Germline CDR1 reads SGHDN; CDR2 reads FVKESK. The CDR3 has 15 amino acids. With 0 bases removed from V and 5 bases from J, the gap between germline ends came to 13 bases. CDR3 DNA sequence: TGTGCCAGCAGCCAAGAACGGCTAGTGGGTGAGACCCAGTACTTC. Translating it yields CASSQERLVGETQYF.

This chain connects TRBV5-1 to TRBJ2-7; 8 positions match TRBD1. The germline gives CDR1 SGHRS, CDR2 YFSETQ. The CDR3 loop spans 15 amino acids. V gave up 0 bases and J gave up 6 bases; unmatched junction bases: 8. DNA for the CDR3: TGCGCCAGCAGCTTGGTAGGGGGACAGGTACCCGAGCAGTACTTC. Protein sequence: CASSLVGGQVPEQYF.

The genes are TRBV11-2 and TRBJ1-5, with no clear D. CDR3 size: 15 residues. V lost 0 bases and J 8 bases, leaving 14 bases between the germline ends. In germline, CDR1 is SGHAT, CDR2 FQNNGV. The CDR3 DNA sequence: TGTGCCAGCAGCTTAGATCATACCCGGGATGAGCCCCAGCATTTT. It translates to CASSLDHTRDEPQHF.

The chain joins TRBV5-1 to TRBJ2-7, with 10 bases lining up with TRBD2. This CDR3 region has 15 residues. V lost 0 bases and J lost 3; bases outside the gene matches: 3. CDR1 and CDR2 (germline): SGHRS, YFSETQ. The CDR3 DNA sequence: TGCGCCAGCAGCTTGGGAGGGACTAGCGTCTACGAGCAGTACTTC. This gives the protein CASSLGGTSVYEQYF.

This chain joins TRBV11-2 and TRBJ2-3; TRBD2 is a possible D gene (6 bases). Trimming pared 2 bases from V and 2 bases from J, leaving 11 bases between. The CDR3 consists of 15 residues. Germline V gene data show CDR1 as SGHAT and CDR2 as FQNNGV. The chain's CDR3 is CASSLWGRITDTQYF. The CDR3 DNA reads TGTGCCAGCAGCTTATGGGGGAGGATCACAGATACGCAGTATTTT.